This T cell receptor beta chain was observed in a study of blood T cell repertoires in COVID-19. Across the study: Material from acute and convalescent COVID-19 was sourced from the United States, Italy and Spain. T cells, B-cell-depleted T cells, or PBMCs supplied cDNA or gDNA.

Original handling: Estimation of nucleated cell counts relied on the amplification of reference gene primers. Only in-frame clones appear in the TCRdb table, and some are missing; sequencing was by immunoSEQ multiplex PCR. V, J and clone size reflect that table, while D and trimming were determined from the DNA. The sample records more than 200,000 clones, over 75% being singletons. Sequencing was performed on peripheral blood. This sequence was found in a human donor in a cohort sampled during active COVID-19.

The CDR3 spells CASSLFGNPQTSYEQYF. The CDR3 region has the DNA TGCGCCAGCAGCTTGTTTGGTAATCCACAGACCTCCTACGAGCAGTACTTC. This sequence joins TRBV5-1 and TRBJ2-7; no clear D. Trimming stripped 1 base from V and 0 bases from J, with 17 bases between. CDR1 SGHRS and CDR2 YFSETQ come from the germline V gene. CDR3 length: 17 residues.